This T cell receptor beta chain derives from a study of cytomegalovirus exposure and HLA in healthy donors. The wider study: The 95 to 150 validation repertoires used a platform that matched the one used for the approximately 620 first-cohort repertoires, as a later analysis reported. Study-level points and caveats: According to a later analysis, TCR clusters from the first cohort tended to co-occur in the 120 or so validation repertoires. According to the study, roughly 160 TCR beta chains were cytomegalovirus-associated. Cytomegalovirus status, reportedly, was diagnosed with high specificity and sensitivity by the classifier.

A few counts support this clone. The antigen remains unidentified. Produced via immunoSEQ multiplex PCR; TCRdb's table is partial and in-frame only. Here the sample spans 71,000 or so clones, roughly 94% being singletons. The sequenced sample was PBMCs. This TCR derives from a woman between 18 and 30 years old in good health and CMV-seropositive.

The CDR3 loop reads CASPDAEGAGQPQHF. The CDR3 DNA is TGCGCCAGCCCTGACGCCGAGGGGGCAGGTCAGCCCCAGCATTTT. The chain carries TRBV23-1 and TRBJ1-5; 7 bases line up with TRBD1. TRBV23-1 counts as an open reading frame of uncertain function. The CDR3 sequence is 15 residues long. V lost 8 bases, J lost 6 bases, and 13 bases stayed unmatched.